This TCR beta chain was profiled in a study of T cell repertoires in cytomegalovirus infection. Looking at the study overall: Researchers turned to recently identified HLA-C-restricted CMV epitopes as well as well-studied HLA-B-restricted ones. It was the public TCR beta signatures that indicated both CMV infection and matching HLA type. The study, taken as a whole, reports: There were HLA-C-restricted CMV-specific TCR beta clonotypes dominating the ex vivo response. Pooled public TCR beta family frequency picked out CMV carriers with the relevant HLA.

V lost 4 bases, J lost 0 bases, and 10 bases lay in between. Germline V gene sequence: CDR1 MNHEY, CDR2 SMNVEV (reference sequence). CDR3 length: 15 residues. TCRdb analysed the reads with MiXCR anew, one entry per CDR3 protein. The sample has around 770,000 distinct CDR3 sequences; just under 30% are singletons. In the case of this clonotype: Antigen: not known.

This specimen consisted of cultured CD8+ T cells from PBMCs, obtained from culture after CMV antigen stimulation. This sequence joins TRBV27 and TRBJ2-1; no definite D call. This TCR came from a human donor in good health (CMV status not recorded). Some clones in this sample may be carry-over from other donors' samples. CDR3 nucleotides: TGTGCCAGCAGTTCCACGCGGAGCTCCTACAATGAGCAGTTCTTC. It translates to CASSSTRSSYNEQFF.